The sequence of this T cell receptor (beta chain) was determined in a study of T cell changes during pregnancy in multiple sclerosis. Assay used: immunoSEQ multiplex PCR; TCRdb lists only in-frame clones, some missing. The sample holds under 45,000 clones, approximately 91% seen once. The CDR3 sequence is 13 residues long. Germline V gene data show CDR1 as SGHTA and CDR2 as FQGNSA. The V gene end was trimmed by 5 bases and the J gene end by 11 bases; junction bases not matched to a gene: 10. The sample was peripheral blood, taken in the second trimester of pregnancy. V and J are TRBV7-2 and TRBJ2-5, with 8 bases matching TRBD2. The sequence came from a female donor in good health, enrolled as a control in a pregnancy study. The CDR3 region has the DNA TGTGCCAGCAGCACCGCGGGGGGCGGGGGGCAGTACTTC. Encoded protein: CASSTAGGGGQYF.